This note documents a single T cell receptor beta chain sequence. Deep level was the assay's run setting. This table comes from immunoSEQ multiplex PCR, and its TCRdb copy is limited to in-frame clones, with some not included. The sample consists of some 1.4 million clones, roughly 96% of them appearing once. Germline CDR1 is SGDLS and CDR2 is YYNGEE. The J segment lost 4 bases and the V segment lost 3 bases, leaving 8 bases of the junction unmatched. This CDR3 is 15 amino acids long. These data originate in a study of shared clonotypes between healthy human individuals. The receptor was derived from a man in his thirties or forties in good health. Sample: naive CD4+ T cells sorted from blood. Noted subset: CD45RA+ positively selected. J is TRBJ2-3 and V is TRBV9; 7 positions agree with TRBD2. CDR3 DNA: TGTGCCAGCAGCGATCGCGGGAGTCGGCCAGATACGCAGTATTTT. It specifies CASSDRGSRPDTQYF.